These T cell receptor beta chains were read from a single sample in a study of shared clonotypes between healthy human individuals. Some clones are missing from TCRdb's copy, which holds only in-frame ones; the method was immunoSEQ multiplex PCR. Among over a million clones listed, 75% were seen once. What was sequenced was memory CD4+ T cells sorted from blood. The receptors were sampled from a man in his late teens or twenties in good health. The CDR3 runs from the conserved cysteine through the conserved F or W. The D gene is left open where the match is weak. A clone size is listed for some rows: how often the clone was seen (once, few, many), or a class if it is expanded.

TRBJ2-1,-,12,TRBV7-2,-,CASSLGWDEQFF,TGTGCCAGCAGCTTAGGTTGGGATGAGCAGTTCTTC
TRBJ1-5,-,15,TRBV6-6,few,CASSYQGQGGQPQHF,TGTGCCAGCAGTTACCAGGGGCAAGGGGGTCAGCCCCAGCATTTT
TRBJ2-1,TRBD2,18,TRBV9,-,CASSVVDRREGFRNEQFF,TGTGCCAGCAGCGTAGTAGATCGGCGGGAGGGGTTTCGGAATGAGCAGTTCTTC
TRBJ1-2,TRBD1,15,TRBV28,once,CASSLNRQGADGYTF,TGTGCCAGCAGTTTAAACCGACAGGGGGCAGATGGCTACACCTTC
TRBJ2-1,-,17,TRBV12-2,-,CASRPAAGVCGGTQQFF,TGTGCAAGTCGCCCCGCGGCGGGAGTGTGTGGGGGAACCCAGCAGTTCTTC
TRBJ2-5,-,11,TRBV10-3,-,CAISEKETQYF,TGTGCCATCAGTGAGAAAGAGACCCAGTACTTC
TRBJ2-1,-,11,TRBV20-1,-,CSAEDGREQFF,TGCAGTGCTGAAGACGGCCGAGAGCAGTTCTTC
TRBJ2-5,-,12,TRBV30,few,CAWKRGGETQYF,TGTGCCTGGAAAAGGGGTGGCGAGACCCAGTACTTC
TRBJ2-5,-,13,TRBV5-1,-,CASRPRPGETQYF,TGCGCCAGCAGGCCGCGCCCTGGGGAGACCCAGTACTTC
TRBJ1-1,TRBD1,11,TRBV20-1,many,CQGGQWTEAFF,TGTCAAGGGGGCCAGTGGACTGAAGCTTTCTTT
TRBJ2-6,-,21,TRBV5-1,-,CASSLSPRPLLDPLGANVLTF,TGCGCCAGCAGCTTGTCGCCACGACCCCTCCTTGACCCTCTGGGGGCCAACGTCCTGACTTTC
TRBJ1-1,-,16,TRBV10-1,once,CASKSPSAEPNTEAFF,TGCGCCAGCAAAAGTCCCTCGGCGGAGCCGAACACTGAAGCTTTCTTT
TRBJ2-7,TRBD1,13,TRBV2,-,CASSDDRAAEQYF,TGTGCCAGCAGTGACGACAGGGCGGCCGAGCAGTACTTC
TRBJ2-7,-,13,TRBV14,-,CASSQVHGYEQYF,TGTGCCAGCAGCCAAGTCCACGGTTACGAGCAGTACTTC
TRBJ2-7,-,13,TRBV6-6,-,CASSSWEGGEQYF,TGTGCCAGCAGTTCTTGGGAAGGAGGCGAGCAGTACTTC
TRBJ2-2,-,14,TRBV21-1,-,CASSKEVATGELFF,TGTGCCAGCAGCAAAGAAGTAGCCACCGGGGAGCTGTTTTTT
TRBJ1-2,TRBD1,12,TRBV19,-,CASSTRQGGYTF,TGTGCCAGTAGTACCCGACAGGGTGGCTACACCTTC
TRBJ2-7,-,15,TRBV13,-,CASSGTGTTSYEQYF,TGTGCCAGCAGCGGGACCGGGACCACCTCCTACGAGCAGTACTTC
TRBJ1-1,-,14,TRBV30,once,CAWSAHSMNTEAFF,TGTGCCTGGAGTGCCCATAGCATGAACACTGAAGCTTTCTTT
TRBJ2-5,TRBD1,14,TRBV19,-,CASSMGRGSETQYF,TGTGCCAGTAGTATGGGCAGGGGGTCGGAGACCCAGTACTTC
TRBJ1-2,-,12,TRBV5-4,many,CASSLGTDGYTF,TGTGCCAGCAGCTTGGGGACAGATGGCTACACCTTC
TRBJ2-4,-,15,TRBV7-2,-,CASNFGGLAKNIQYF,TGTGCCAGCAATTTCGGGGGCCTGGCCAAAAACATTCAGTACTTC
TRBJ1-2,-,12,TRBV15,-,CATSRDNGELGF,TGTGCCACCAGCAGAGATAACGGGGAGCTAGGTTTC
TRBJ2-1,-,13,TRBV11-3,-,CASSSDRMGEQFF,TGTGCCAGCAGCTCCGATAGAATGGGTGAGCAGTTCTTC
TRBJ2-1,TRBD1,15,TRBV11-2,-,CASSSGDSSYNEQFF,TGTGCCAGCAGTTCCGGGGACAGCTCCTACAATGAGCAGTTCTTC
TRBJ1-5,TRBD1,15,TRBV6-5,-,CASSSGQGLNQPQHF,TGTGCCAGCAGCTCGGGACAGGGCCTTAATCAGCCCCAGCATTTT